The T cell receptor (beta chain) described here comes from a study of blood T cell repertoires in COVID-19. The method was immunoSEQ multiplex PCR; TCRdb's version includes in-frame clones alone and lacks a portion of them. The sample holds approximately 260,000 clones, about nine tenths seen once. This CDR3 has 13 residues. In germline, CDR1 is MNHEY, CDR2 SVGAGI. Trimming took 5 bases from V and 8 from J, leaving 12 bases between them. J is TRBJ1-4 and V is TRBV6-5; D uncertain. The sample was PBMCs or T cells enriched from blood (not recorded which). The clonotype originates from a woman aged 40 to 55 with acute COVID-19. The CDR3 here is CASSTRHGEKLFF. The DNA of the CDR3 is TGTGCCAGCAGTACCCGTCACGGGGAAAAACTGTTTTTT.